Listed below are T cell receptor beta chains from one sample, sequenced in a study of cytomegalovirus exposure and HLA in healthy donors. The table came from immunoSEQ multiplex PCR; TCRdb's copy has only in-frame clones and leaves some out. Among 100,000 to 130,000 clones, around 69% were seen once, and the ten largest hold roughly 2.3%. Specimen: PBMCs. These TCRs come from a man aged 18 to 29 in good health and CMV-seronegative. Both conserved end residues are part of each CDR3. The D gene is left open where the match is weak. A clone size is listed for some rows: how often the clone was seen (once, few, many), or a class if it is expanded.

D gene: TRBD1
clone size: -
V gene: TRBV6-4
J gene: TRBJ2-3
CDR3 protein: CASSDSGGGTDTQYF
CDR3 DNA: TGTGCCAGCAGTGACTCAGGGGGCGGCACAGATACGCAGTATTTT

D gene: TRBD1
clone size: -
V gene: TRBV15
J gene: TRBJ1-4
CDR3 protein: CATSRGNRGPFF
CDR3 DNA: TGTGCCACCAGCAGAGGAAACAGGGGGCCGTTTTTT

D gene: -
clone size: -
V gene: TRBV6-5
J gene: TRBJ2-1
CDR3 protein: CASSSSLISYNEQFF
CDR3 DNA: TGTGCCAGCAGTTCAAGCCTGATCTCCTACAATGAGCAGTTCTTC

D gene: TRBD2
clone size: -
V gene: TRBV7-8
J gene: TRBJ2-3
CDR3 protein: CASIKSRLAGTDTQYF
CDR3 DNA: TGTGCCAGCATCAAATCCCGACTAGCGGGGACAGATACGCAGTATTTT

D gene: -
clone size: -
V gene: TRBV14
J gene: TRBJ2-5
CDR3 protein: CASSQGRTQYF
CDR3 DNA: TGTGCCAGCAGCCAAGGGAGGACCCAGTACTTC

D gene: TRBD2
clone size: -
V gene: TRBV4-3
J gene: TRBJ2-3
CDR3 protein: CASSWRGDPTDTQYF
CDR3 DNA: TGCGCCAGCAGCTGGCGGGGGGACCCCACAGATACGCAGTATTTT

D gene: -
clone size: -
V gene: TRBV4-2
J gene: TRBJ2-2
CDR3 protein: CASSQVAAIGELFF
CDR3 DNA: TGTGCCAGCAGCCAAGTGGCGGCGATCGGGGAGCTGTTTTTT

D gene: -
clone size: -
V gene: TRBV5-6
J gene: TRBJ2-7
CDR3 protein: CASSHDRYEQYF
CDR3 DNA: TGTGCCAGCAGCCACGACAGGTACGAGCAGTACTTC

D gene: -
clone size: -
V gene: TRBV5-4
J gene: TRBJ2-1
CDR3 protein: CASSQAENEQFF
CDR3 DNA: TGTGCCAGCAGCCAAGCCGAGAATGAGCAGTTCTTC

D gene: -
clone size: few
V gene: TRBV19
J gene: TRBJ2-3
CDR3 protein: CASSIRGLSTDTQYF
CDR3 DNA: TGTGCCAGTAGTATACGGGGTCTAAGCACAGATACGCAGTATTTT

D gene: TRBD1
clone size: -
V gene: TRBV9
J gene: TRBJ2-5
CDR3 protein: CASNKSGQLAQETQYF
CDR3 DNA: TGTGCCAGCAACAAATCGGGACAGCTGGCTCAGGAGACCCAGTACTTC

D gene: -
clone size: -
V gene: TRBV27
J gene: TRBJ1-1
CDR3 protein: CASSPGGNTEAFF
CDR3 DNA: TGTGCCAGCAGTCCCGGAGGGAACACTGAAGCTTTCTTT

D gene: -
clone size: -
V gene: TRBV4-3
J gene: TRBJ1-3
CDR3 protein: CASSQDGGDGNTIYF
CDR3 DNA: TGCGCCAGCAGCCAAGATGGGGGGGATGGAAACACCATATATTTT

D gene: -
clone size: -
V gene: TRBV21-1
J gene: TRBJ1-1
CDR3 protein: CASTTAGSVMNTEAFF
CDR3 DNA: TGTGCCAGCACCACCGCAGGGTCAGTTATGAACACTGAAGCTTTCTTT

D gene: -
clone size: -
V gene: TRBV2
J gene: TRBJ1-2
CDR3 protein: CASGTSYGYTF
CDR3 DNA: TGTGCCAGCGGGACAAGTTATGGCTACACCTTC

D gene: -
clone size: -
V gene: TRBV10-3
J gene: TRBJ2-6
CDR3 protein: CAISDGGAGANVLTF
CDR3 DNA: TGTGCCATCAGCGACGGGGGTGCTGGGGCCAACGTCCTGACTTTC

D gene: -
clone size: few
V gene: TRBV5-6
J gene: TRBJ2-7
CDR3 protein: CASSSTGESYEQYF
CDR3 DNA: TGTGCCAGCAGCTCTACAGGAGAATCCTACGAGCAGTACTTC

D gene: TRBD1
clone size: -
V gene: TRBV5-4
J gene: TRBJ2-1
CDR3 protein: CASSFGQGATFGGEQFF
CDR3 DNA: TGTGCCAGCAGCTTCGGACAGGGGGCCACTTTTGGGGGTGAGCAGTTCTTC

D gene: -
clone size: once
V gene: TRBV15
J gene: TRBJ2-3
CDR3 protein: CATSSLQGQYSTDTQYF
CDR3 DNA: TGTGCCACCAGCTCCCTCCAGGGACAATATAGCACAGATACGCAGTATTTT

D gene: -
clone size: -
V gene: TRBV9
J gene: TRBJ1-6
CDR3 protein: CASSVDPGRTNSPLHF
CDR3 DNA: TGTGCCAGCAGCGTAGACCCCGGGAGAACTAATTCACCCCTCCACTTT

D gene: -
clone size: -
V gene: TRBV29-1
J gene: TRBJ2-1
CDR3 protein: CSGKQGGLSYNEQFF
CDR3 DNA: TGCAGCGGAAAACAGGGAGGGTTGTCCTACAATGAGCAGTTCTTC

D gene: TRBD1
clone size: -
V gene: TRBV7-9
J gene: TRBJ2-7
CDR3 protein: CASSHRDRVEKQYF
CDR3 DNA: TGTGCCAGCAGCCACCGGGACAGGGTTGAGAAGCAGTACTTC

D gene: TRBD2
clone size: once
V gene: TRBV7-6
J gene: TRBJ2-5
CDR3 protein: CASNLLAGGAETQYF
CDR3 DNA: TGTGCCAGCAACCTCCTAGCGGGGGGTGCAGAGACCCAGTACTTC

D gene: -
clone size: -
V gene: TRBV5-1
J gene: TRBJ2-5
CDR3 protein: CASSLAGTKIPQEQETQYF
CDR3 DNA: TGCGCCAGCAGCTTGGCGGGGACAAAGATCCCCCAAGAACAAGAGACCCAGTACTTC

D gene: TRBD1
clone size: -
V gene: TRBV7-3
J gene: TRBJ1-2
CDR3 protein: CASSSGGTGSVYGYTF
CDR3 DNA: TGTGCCAGCAGCTCAGGAGGGACAGGGTCAGTTTATGGCTACACCTTC

D gene: TRBD2
clone size: few
V gene: TRBV5-4
J gene: TRBJ2-2
CDR3 protein: CASSGLAGALSGELFF
CDR3 DNA: TGTGCCAGCAGCGGGCTAGCGGGGGCCCTCTCCGGGGAGCTGTTTTTT

D gene: -
clone size: -
V gene: TRBV28
J gene: TRBJ1-1
CDR3 protein: CASSSMTEAFF
CDR3 DNA: TGTGCCAGCAGTTCAATGACTGAAGCTTTCTTT

D gene: -
clone size: -
V gene: TRBV7-7
J gene: TRBJ2-1
CDR3 protein: CASSLEGRGRPDEQFF
CDR3 DNA: TGTGCCAGCAGCTTAGAAGGGCGGGGCCGCCCCGATGAGCAGTTCTTC

D gene: -
clone size: -
V gene: TRBV5-1
J gene: TRBJ2-3
CDR3 protein: CASSTTGGDTQYF
CDR3 DNA: TGCGCCAGCAGCACCACAGGCGGTGATACGCAGTATTTT

D gene: TRBD1
clone size: -
V gene: TRBV19
J gene: TRBJ2-3
CDR3 protein: CASRDRAFSTDTQYF
CDR3 DNA: TGTGCCAGCCGGGACAGGGCATTTAGCACAGATACGCAGTATTTT

D gene: -
clone size: few
V gene: TRBV9
J gene: TRBJ2-1
CDR3 protein: CASSALRGENNEQFF
CDR3 DNA: TGTGCCAGCAGCGCCTTGCGGGGCGAAAACAATGAGCAGTTCTTC

D gene: TRBD2
clone size: -
V gene: TRBV18
J gene: TRBJ2-5
CDR3 protein: CASSPPGGLAGSLQYF
CDR3 DNA: TGTGCCAGCTCACCACCGGGGGGACTAGCCGGGAGCCTCCAGTACTTC

D gene: -
clone size: -
V gene: TRBV11-3
J gene: TRBJ2-2
CDR3 protein: CASSLGEVPGELFF
CDR3 DNA: TGTGCCAGCAGCTTAGGGGAGGTCCCCGGGGAGCTGTTTTTT

D gene: TRBD1
clone size: -
V gene: TRBV5-4
J gene: TRBJ2-5
CDR3 protein: CASSFQDRAETQYF
CDR3 DNA: TGTGCCAGCAGCTTTCAAGACAGGGCCGAGACCCAGTACTTC

D gene: -
clone size: few
V gene: TRBV9
J gene: TRBJ2-2
CDR3 protein: CASSAGVTANTGELFF
CDR3 DNA: TGTGCCAGCAGCGCAGGGGTGACAGCGAACACCGGGGAGCTGTTTTTT

D gene: -
clone size: once
V gene: TRBV7-8
J gene: TRBJ1-5
CDR3 protein: CASSLAAIGGFRNQPQHF
CDR3 DNA: TGTGCCAGCAGCTTAGCGGCTATAGGAGGGTTTAGGAATCAGCCCCAGCATTTT

D gene: -
clone size: -
V gene: TRBV18
J gene: TRBJ1-6
CDR3 protein: CASSPFRVYNSPLHF
CDR3 DNA: TGTGCCAGCTCACCGTTCAGGGTCTACAATTCACCCCTCCACTTT

D gene: -
clone size: -
V gene: TRBV5-8
J gene: TRBJ1-5
CDR3 protein: CASSLGGGLSNQPQHF
CDR3 DNA: TGTGCCAGCAGCTTGGGGGGGGGCCTTAGCAATCAGCCCCAGCATTTT

D gene: -
clone size: -
V gene: TRBV7-2
J gene: TRBJ2-2
CDR3 protein: CASSPSAGSNTGELFF
CDR3 DNA: TGTGCCAGCAGTCCCTCCGCAGGTTCAAACACCGGGGAGCTGTTTTTT

D gene: -
clone size: -
V gene: TRBV19
J gene: TRBJ2-7
CDR3 protein: CASSMSPGSAYEQYF
CDR3 DNA: TGTGCCAGTAGTATGTCTCCGGGTTCGGCCTACGAGCAGTACTTC

D gene: TRBD1
clone size: -
V gene: TRBV19
J gene: TRBJ2-2
CDR3 protein: CASSRTGANTGELFF
CDR3 DNA: TGTGCCAGTAGCCGGACAGGGGCGAACACCGGGGAGCTGTTTTTT

D gene: -
clone size: -
V gene: TRBV11-2
J gene: TRBJ1-2
CDR3 protein: CASSLDPLNYGYTF
CDR3 DNA: TGTGCCAGCAGCTTAGATCCCCTCAACTATGGCTACACCTTC

D gene: -
clone size: -
V gene: TRBV7-2
J gene: TRBJ2-5
CDR3 protein: CASRQDGYPETQYF
CDR3 DNA: TGTGCCAGCAGACAGGACGGTTATCCCGAGACCCAGTACTTC

D gene: TRBD1
clone size: -
V gene: TRBV6-5
J gene: TRBJ2-2
CDR3 protein: CASSTGAETGELFF
CDR3 DNA: TGTGCCAGCAGCACAGGGGCGGAAACCGGGGAGCTGTTTTTT

D gene: -
clone size: -
V gene: TRBV11-2
J gene: TRBJ2-6
CDR3 protein: CASSNRGSASSGANVLTF
CDR3 DNA: TGTGCCAGCAGCAATAGGGGATCGGCGAGCTCTGGGGCCAACGTCCTGACTTTC

D gene: -
clone size: -
V gene: TRBV7-8
J gene: TRBJ1-2
CDR3 protein: CASSSTTGYGYTF
CDR3 DNA: TGTGCCAGCAGCTCCACGACGGGGTATGGCTACACCTTC

D gene: TRBD1
clone size: -
V gene: TRBV28
J gene: TRBJ2-7
CDR3 protein: CASRDRVHEQYF
CDR3 DNA: TGTGCCAGTCGGGACAGGGTCCACGAGCAGTACTTC

D gene: -
clone size: few
V gene: TRBV7-2
J gene: TRBJ2-5
CDR3 protein: CASSPLQTQYF
CDR3 DNA: TGTGCCAGCAGCCCCCTCCAGACCCAGTACTTC

D gene: TRBD1
clone size: -
V gene: TRBV7-9
J gene: TRBJ1-4
CDR3 protein: CASSPDRSEKLFF
CDR3 DNA: TGTGCCAGCAGCCCGGACAGGAGTGAAAAACTGTTTTTT

D gene: -
clone size: -
V gene: TRBV7-9
J gene: TRBJ2-7
CDR3 protein: CASSLLGSDEQYF
CDR3 DNA: TGTGCCAGCAGCTTATTGGGGAGCGACGAGCAGTACTTC

D gene: -
clone size: -
V gene: TRBV4-1
J gene: TRBJ1-4
CDR3 protein: CASSQERDTGLAVNEKLFF
CDR3 DNA: TGCGCCAGCAGCCAAGAGAGGGACACAGGTCTGGCGGTTAATGAAAAACTGTTTTTT

D gene: -
clone size: -
V gene: TRBV25-1
J gene: TRBJ2-7
CDR3 protein: CASSDSGMISEQYF
CDR3 DNA: TGTGCCAGCAGTGATTCGGGGATGATCTCCGAGCAGTACTTC

D gene: -
clone size: -
V gene: TRBV19
J gene: TRBJ1-2
CDR3 protein: CASSIRPGFNYGYTF
CDR3 DNA: TGTGCCAGTAGTATCCGTCCGGGGTTCAACTATGGCTACACCTTC

D gene: -
clone size: -
V gene: TRBV28
J gene: TRBJ2-1
CDR3 protein: CASSFFRSYNEQFF
CDR3 DNA: TGTGCCAGCAGTTTTTTTCGGTCCTACAATGAGCAGTTCTTC

D gene: -
clone size: -
V gene: TRBV19
J gene: TRBJ2-2
CDR3 protein: CASSMALYTGELFF
CDR3 DNA: TGTGCCAGTAGTATGGCCTTATACACCGGGGAGCTGTTTTTT

D gene: TRBD1
clone size: -
V gene: TRBV28
J gene: TRBJ1-2
CDR3 protein: CASSDRGRGFNYGYTF
CDR3 DNA: TGTGCCAGCAGTGACAGGGGGCGGGGATTTAACTATGGCTACACCTTC

D gene: TRBD2
clone size: -
V gene: TRBV7-2
J gene: TRBJ2-7
CDR3 protein: CASSLVWTSGGRDEQYF
CDR3 DNA: TGTGCCAGCAGCTTAGTATGGACTAGCGGGGGGCGGGACGAGCAGTACTTC

D gene: -
clone size: -
V gene: TRBV4-1
J gene: TRBJ1-1
CDR3 protein: CASSPLTVLNTEAFF
CDR3 DNA: TGCGCCAGCAGCCCTTTGACAGTTCTGAACACTGAAGCTTTCTTT

D gene: -
clone size: once
V gene: TRBV6-5
J gene: TRBJ2-5
CDR3 protein: CASSAGQETQYF
CDR3 DNA: TGTGCCAGCAGTGCGGGGCAGGAGACCCAGTACTTC

D gene: -
clone size: -
V gene: TRBV27
J gene: TRBJ1-5
CDR3 protein: CASRSSGTLYQPQHF
CDR3 DNA: TGTGCCAGCAGGTCATCCGGGACACTATATCAGCCCCAGCATTTT